This TCR beta chain was retrieved from a study of Graves' ophthalmopathy and Graves' hyperthyroidism. RNA transcripts provided the template for amplifying TCR beta CDR3 regions. HTBI primers were employed in first-round RT-PCR, then a second-round multiplex PCR followed. TCRdb ran MiXCR on the multiplex PCR reads and lists one entry per CDR3 protein. The sample consists of some 360,000 distinct CDR3 sequences, about a sixth of them appearing once. V shed 2 bases and J 4 bases; nucleotides not matched to a gene: 3. This CDR3 contains 14 residues. CDR1 and CDR2 (germline): GTSNPN, SVGIG (reference sequence). The sample holds a few counts of this clonotype.

Sequences were obtained from peripheral blood. The V gene is TRBV30, the J gene TRBJ1-2; 11 nucleotides agree with TRBD1. The TCR comes from an adult woman with stable Graves' hyperthyroidism. CDR3 loop: CAWSWTGGGYGYTF. The CDR3 DNA sequence: TGTGCCTGGAGTTGGACAGGGGGCGGCTATGGCTACACCTTC.